A single sample is the source of the 24 T cell receptor beta chains below, sequenced in a study of cytomegalovirus exposure and HLA in healthy donors. PCR employed 60 Vbeta and 13 Jbeta primers. Profiled with immunoSEQ multiplex PCR; TCRdb holds only in-frame clones, not every one. Of approximately 110,000 clones listed, 74% are singletons. The sequencing input was PBMCs. These TCRs come from a man aged 50 or older in good health and CMV-seropositive.

The rearrangement links TRBV5-1 to TRBJ1-3; D is possibly TRBD1 (5 bases). V lost 3 bases and J 4 bases, leaving 17 bases between the germline ends. The V gene's germline CDR1 is SGHRS and CDR2 YFSETQ. The CDR3 length is 16 residues. CDR3 nucleotide sequence: TGCGCCAGCAGCTCGGGGGGACCGACGGTAGGAAACACCATATATTTT. Its translation is CASSSGGPTVGNTIYF.

The chain has TRBV5-6 and TRBJ1-3; D remains unclear. V was pared by 2 bases and J by 9 bases, with 6 bases between. CDR1 and CDR2 (germline): SGHDT, YYEEEE. CDR3 length equals 11 residues. The CDR3 reads CASSFSGTIYF. The CDR3 DNA is TGTGCCAGCAGCTTTTCAGGCACCATATATTTT. The full variable domain, with the rest looked up from reference TRBV5-6 and TRBJ1-3, is DAGVTQSPTHLIKTRGQQVTLRCSPKSGHDTVSWYQQALGQGPQFIFQYYEEEERQRGNFPDRFSGHQFPNYSSELNVNALLLGDSALYLCASSFSGTIYFGEGSWLTVV.

V usage is TRBV5-1 and J usage is TRBJ2-2; TRBD1 aligns across 9 bases. The V segment lost 2 bases and the J segment 3 bases; nucleotides outside the gene matches: 2. Looked up from germline, CDR1 is SGHRS and CDR2 is YFSETQ. The CDR3 is made up of 15 amino acids. This CDR3 is CASSLQGAHTGELFF. The CDR3 nucleotides are TGCGCCAGCAGCTTACAGGGGGCGCACACCGGGGAGCTGTTTTTT. The full variable domain, completed using reference TRBV5-1 and TRBJ2-2, is KAGVTQTPRYLIKTRGQQVTLSCSPISGHRSVSWYQQTPGQGLQFLFEYFSETQRNKGNFPGRFSGRQFSNSRSEMNVSTLELGDSALYLCASSLQGAHTGELFFGEGSRLTVL.

The chain combines TRBV10-1 with TRBJ1-4; tentative D call: TRBD1 (6 bases). CDR3 length: 14 amino acids. Per the germline V gene, CDR1 is WNHNN and CDR2 is SYGVQD (reference sequence). Trimming took 4 bases from V and 6 from J, leaving 12 bases between them. CDR3 DNA sequence: TGCGCCAGCAGTGGGCGGGGGGCGTATGAAAAACTGTTTTTT. Translating it yields CASSGRGAYEKLFF.

This chain joins TRBV6-5 and TRBJ2-2, with D hard to call. Per germline, CDR1 MNHEY and CDR2 SVGAGI. The length of the CDR3 is 13 residues. Trimming took off 0 bases at V and 7 bases at J, with 6 bases between the two ends. The CDR3 protein is CASSYSSGGELFF. CDR3 bases: TGTGCCAGCAGTTACTCGAGTGGCGGGGAGCTGTTTTTT.

This sequence joins TRBV5-1 and TRBJ2-6, with D possibly matching TRBD1 (6 bases). This CDR3 is 14 amino acids long. The V end was cut by 4 bases, the J end by 2 bases, with 7 bases between. Germline CDR1 SGHRS, CDR2 YFSETQ. CDR3 residues: CASSGTTGANVLTF. Here the CDR3 DNA reads TGCGCCAGCAGCGGGACAACTGGGGCCAACGTCCTGACTTTC.

The chain has TRBV5-1 and TRBJ1-1; TRBD1 aligns across 10 bases. This CDR3 is 16 amino acids long. Unmatched junction bases numbered 6, after V lost 0 bases and J lost 4 bases. CDR1 and CDR2 (germline): SGHRS, YFSETQ. The CDR3 bases are TGCGCCAGCAGCTTGGAGGGACAGGGGTGGAGCACTGAAGCTTTCTTT. Amino acid sequence: CASSLEGQGWSTEAFF.

The rearrangement joins TRBV27 to TRBJ2-3; 12 bases are shared with TRBD2. Germline V gene sequence: CDR1 MNHEY, CDR2 SMNVEV (reference sequence). CDR3 length: 17 amino acids. With 3 bases clipped from V and 3 bases from J, the junction kept 7 bases outside the gene matches. CDR3 sequence reads: CASSFTSGGPGTDTQYF. Here the CDR3 DNA reads TGTGCCAGCAGTTTTACTAGCGGGGGGCCGGGGACAGATACGCAGTATTTT.

V and J are TRBV6-1 and TRBJ2-1, with 13 positions matching TRBD2. The CDR3 length is 15 residues. The V and J ends lost 5 bases and 12 bases, in that order; junction bases with no gene match: 10. The germline V gene encodes CDR1 MNHNS and CDR2 SASEGT. The CDR3 coding sequence is TGTGCCAGCAGTTCCCCAGGACTAGCGGGAGTTTTGCAGTTCTTC. This sequence encodes CASSSPGLAGVLQFF.

This chain links TRBV5-1 with TRBJ2-7, with 8 bases identical to TRBD2. CDR1 is SGHRS, CDR2 YFSETQ, per germline. V shed 7 bases, J shed 1 base, and the junction held 10 bases outside the gene matches. This CDR3 spans 15 amino acids. CDR3 coding DNA: TGCGCCAGCTCCGTGACGGGACTAGTATCCTACGAGCAGTACTTC. Its translation: CASSVTGLVSYEQYF. The full variable domain, with the rest looked up from reference TRBV5-1 and TRBJ2-7, is KAGVTQTPRYLIKTRGQQVTLSCSPISGHRSVSWYQQTPGQGLQFLFEYFSETQRNKGNFPGRFSGRQFSNSRSEMNVSTLELGDSALYLCASSVTGLVSYEQYFGPGTRLTVT.

This clone was seen only a few times. The chain links TRBV5-1 to TRBJ2-6; a possible D gene is TRBD2 (6 bases). The CDR3 totals 17 residues. V lost 4 bases, J lost 4 bases, and 18 bases lay in between. Germline CDR1 is SGHRS and CDR2 is YFSETQ. The CDR3 DNA reads TGCGCCAGCAGCACTGGGGCAGGGAGGTCCGGGGCCAACGTCCTGACTTTC. Translation gives CASSTGAGRSGANVLTF.

The chain links TRBV14 to TRBJ2-3, with 11 bases lining up with TRBD2. This CDR3 is built from 16 residues. The germline CDR1 and CDR2 sequences are SGHDN and FVKESK. The J segment lost 5 bases and the V segment lost 4 bases, leaving 8 bases of the junction unmatched. Here the CDR3 reads CASSLPLAGGRDTQYF. In nucleotides, the CDR3 is TGTGCCAGCAGCCTCCCCCTAGCGGGAGGTAGAGATACGCAGTATTTT.

This clone was picked up a small number of times. Here the CDR3 reads CASRSERSGTDYNEQFF. CDR3 coding DNA: TGTGCCAGTAGATCCGAGCGATCCGGGACAGATTACAATGAGCAGTTCTTC. The V gene is TRBV19, the J gene TRBJ2-1, with 7 bases aligning to TRBD1. The trim removed 6 bases at V and 4 bases at J, leaving 15 bases unmatched. Germline loops: CDR1 LNHDA, CDR2 SQIVND (reference sequence). CDR3 size: 17 residues.

V and J are TRBV6-1 and TRBJ2-1, with TRBD1 matching 9 bases. Per germline, CDR1 MNHNS and CDR2 SASEGT. The CDR3 has 14 residues. The V and J ends lost 6 bases and 9 bases, in that order; junction bases with no gene match: 9. This chain's CDR3 is CASRRTGARVEQFF. The CDR3 nucleotides are TGTGCCAGCAGGAGGACAGGGGCCCGGGTTGAGCAGTTCTTC.

This clone appeared a single time. The chain uses TRBV2 and TRBJ1-1; D perhaps matches TRBD1 (5 bases). Per the germline V gene, CDR1 is SNHLY and CDR2 is FYNNEI. The CDR3 sequence is 12 residues long. Trimming left V 7 bases short and J 8 bases short, with 14 bases between. The CDR3 sequence: CASTRGPQEAFF. The CDR3 DNA is TGTGCCAGCACGCGGGGACCTCAAGAAGCTTTCTTT.

The chain links TRBV10-3 to TRBJ2-5; D may be TRBD1 (5 bases). Looked up from germline, CDR1 is ENHRY and CDR2 is SYGVKD. CDR3 size: 13 residues. The germline V and J ends were trimmed by 3 bases and 8 bases, with 13 bases remaining between them. The CDR3 sequence is CAISDLMTVTQYF. CDR3 nucleotides: TGTGCCATCAGTGACCTAATGACAGTAACCCAGTACTTC.

The rearrangement uses TRBV6-1 and TRBJ1-4; D may be TRBD1 (6 bases). Germline loops: CDR1 MNHNS, CDR2 SASEGT. This CDR3 contains 14 residues. Trimming shortened V by 8 bases and J by 6 bases, and 16 bases separated the two germline ends. The CDR3 sequence: CASVARGSDEKLFF. The CDR3 DNA reads as TGTGCCAGCGTCGCTAGGGGGAGCGATGAAAAACTGTTTTTT.

The chain carries TRBV19 and TRBJ1-4; D is ambiguous. Germline lookup yields CDR1 LNHDA and CDR2 SQIVND (reference sequence). V was shortened by 6 bases and J by 5 bases, with 13 bases between the two germline ends. The CDR3 extends over 14 amino acids. CDR3 sequence reads: CASSPERANEKLFF. CDR3 in DNA: TGTGCCAGTAGCCCCGAGAGGGCGAATGAAAAACTGTTTTTT.

The CDR3 here is CSVEESSGKEGEQFF. In nucleotides, the CDR3 is TGCAGCGTTGAAGAATCCAGCGGGAAGGAAGGTGAGCAGTTCTTC. The rearrangement joins TRBV29-1 to TRBJ2-1; 7 bases map to TRBD2. The CDR3 runs to 15 residues. The trim removed 0 bases at V and 9 bases at J, leaving 11 bases unmatched. Germline V lookup: CDR1 SQVTM, CDR2 ANQGSEA.

The gene calls are TRBV7-3 and TRBJ2-7; unclear D gene. V gave up 8 bases and J gave up 6 bases, with 17 bases separating them. The length of the CDR3 is 13 residues. CDR1 and CDR2 from the germline V gene are SGHTA and FQGTGA. As DNA, the CDR3 is TGTGCCAGCTCGCCGGCACCGGGTGGCGAGCAGTACTTC. Encoded protein: CASSPAPGGEQYF.

The genes are TRBV9 and TRBJ2-2; TRBD1 aligns across 7 bases. The CDR3 runs to 14 residues. Germline-derived CDR1 and CDR2 are SGDLS and YYNGEE. After removal of 3 bases from V and 4 bases from J, the junction contained 3 bases not matched to a gene. The CDR3: CASSAYRGTGELFF. In nucleotides, the CDR3 is TGTGCCAGCAGCGCGTACAGGGGCACCGGGGAGCTGTTTTTT. The whole variable domain, remainder taken from reference TRBV9 and TRBJ2-2, is DSGVTQTPKHLITATGQRVTLRCSPRSGDLSVYWYQQSLDQGLQFLIQYYNGEERAKGNILERFSAQQFPDLHSELNLSSLELGDSALYFCASSAYRGTGELFFGEGSRLTVL.

The chain joins TRBV11-2 to TRBJ2-1; 7 bases are a match to TRBD1. The V gene end was trimmed by 4 bases and the J gene end by 0 bases; junction bases not matched to a gene: 6. CDR3 length: 16 amino acids. Germline V gene lookup returns CDR1 SGHAT and CDR2 FQNNGV. DNA for the CDR3: TGTGCCAGCAGCTCCATCAGGGGGATCTCCTACAATGAGCAGTTCTTC. Its translation is CASSSIRGISYNEQFF.

The rearrangement uses TRBV5-4 and TRBJ1-2, with TRBD1 matching over 10 bases. From germline, CDR1 is SGHNT and CDR2 YYREEE (reference sequence). This CDR3 spans 15 amino acids. Trimming removed 4 bases from V and 8 bases from J; junction bases left unmatched: 11. CDR3 DNA: TGTGCCAGCAGCCAAGAAGGACAGGGGGGTTGGGGCTACACCTTC. Its protein product is CASSQEGQGGWGYTF.

The gene calls are TRBV4-1 and TRBJ2-3, with TRBD1 identical over 12 bases. V gave up 3 bases and J gave up 3 bases; unmatched junction bases: 10. CDR1 is MGHRA and CDR2 is YSYEKL in the germline V gene. CDR3 length equals 18 residues. In DNA form, the CDR3 reads TGCGCCAGCAGCCAGTGGGGACAGGGGGCGCTAAGAACAGATACGCAGTATTTT. Translation gives CASSQWGQGALRTDTQYF.